A selection of T cell receptor beta chains follows, all from one sample in a study of blood T cell repertoires in COVID-19. TCRdb's table, derived via immunoSEQ multiplex PCR, lists solely in-frame clones and lacks some. The table lists under 300,000 clones, 86% of them singletons. Sequencing was performed on peripheral blood. These receptors were collected from a man aged 80 or over with acute or convalescent COVID-19. The CDR3 runs from the conserved cysteine through the conserved F or W. The D gene is left open where the match is weak. Size values are once, few and many counts, or a class for expanded clones, and some rows have none.

size	J	D	V	DNA	CDR3
-	TRBJ1-6	-	TRBV6-5	TGTGCCACCCGCCGAGATTCCAGGGGCAATTCACCCCTCCACTTT	CATRRDSRGNSPLHF
-	TRBJ2-7	-	TRBV15	TGTGCCACCAGCGGGTTTCAGGGACTTAACCTCTACGAGCAGTACTTC	CATSGFQGLNLYEQYF
-	TRBJ1-3	TRBD1	TRBV5-5	TGTGCCAGCAGCCCGGGACAGGGAACCCTCTCTGGAAACACCATATATTTT	CASSPGQGTLSGNTIYF
-	TRBJ2-7	-	TRBV2	TGTGCCAGCAGTGGGCAGACTACCTACGAGCAGTACTTC	CASSGQTTYEQYF
few	TRBJ1-6	-	TRBV6-5	TGTGCCAGCAGTTACGGCGGGGGGCATGGTTCACCCCTCCACTTT	CASSYGGGHGSPLHF
-	TRBJ2-1	-	TRBV7-3	TGTGCCAGCAGCCAGACCCTAGCCAATGAGCAGTTCTTC	CASSQTLANEQFF
-	TRBJ1-5	TRBD1	TRBV19	TGTGCCAGTAGTATCACAGGGGGCCGGGGCAATCAGCCCCAGCATTTT	CASSITGGRGNQPQHF
-	TRBJ2-7	-	TRBV2	TGTGCCAGCAGGCAGGGGGGCTACGAGCAGTACTTC	CASRQGGYEQYF
-	TRBJ2-1	TRBD1	TRBV28	TGTGCCAGCTGCTCGGGACAGGGTCTCGATGAGCAGTTCTTC	CASCSGQGLDEQFF
-	TRBJ1-5	-	TRBV28	TGTGCCAGCAGTTATATAAAGGGAGCGCATCAGCCCCAGCATTTT	CASSYIKGAHQPQHF
once	TRBJ2-7	-	TRBV3-1/TRBV3-2	TGTGCCAGCAGCCAAGGTGACAGCCAAAGGCAGTACTTC	CASSQGDSQRQYF
-	TRBJ1-4	TRBD1	TRBV5-1	TGCGCCAGCAGCCCCGGACGGGGGACAGGTGAAAAACTGTTTTTT	CASSPGRGTGEKLFF
-	TRBJ1-2	-	TRBV2	TGTGCCAGCAGTGAGCAGGGTGTAAGCTATGGCTACACCTTC	CASSEQGVSYGYTF
-	TRBJ2-1	-	TRBV2	TGTGCCAGCAGACAGGGAGACCTTAACAATGAGCAGTTCTTC	CASRQGDLNNEQFF
-	TRBJ1-4	TRBD1	TRBV27	TGTGCCAGCAGTTCGTGGACAGGGATTAATGAAAAACTGTTTTTT	CASSSWTGINEKLFF
-	TRBJ2-1	TRBD2	TRBV27	TGTGCCAGCAGTTTAGCCCTAGCGGGAGTGTTGAATGAGCAGTTCTTC	CASSLALAGVLNEQFF
-	TRBJ1-2	-	TRBV29-1	TGCAGCGTTGAAGAGGGCAGTCTCCGGTATGGCTACACCTTC	CSVEEGSLRYGYTF
-	TRBJ2-1	-	TRBV9	TGTGCCAGCAGCGTAGCTATGCGGGACTCCTACAATGAGCAGTTCTTC	CASSVAMRDSYNEQFF
once	TRBJ2-2	TRBD1	TRBV5-4	TGTGCCAGCAGCTTGGGCGGGACAGGGCTAGGCGGGGAGCTGTTTTTT	CASSLGGTGLGGELFF
-	TRBJ2-7	-	TRBV18	TGTGCCAGCTCACGTGGCAGGGCTTACGAGCAGTACTTC	CASSRGRAYEQYF
-	TRBJ2-7	-	TRBV28	TGTGCCAGCAGTTCCTTAACACCATACGAGCAGTACTTC	CASSSLTPYEQYF
-	TRBJ1-2	-	TRBV11-2	TGTGCCAGCAGCTTAGCCGCGGCGGTGAGATATGGCTACACCTTC	CASSLAAAVRYGYTF
few	TRBJ2-1	-	TRBV10-3	TGTGCCACCCGGGACTTCGCTTACAATGAGCAGTTCTTC	CATRDFAYNEQFF
-	TRBJ2-3	-	TRBV6-5	TGTGCCAGCAGTTACGCGGGACCAAGCACAGATACGCAGTATTTT	CASSYAGPSTDTQYF
-	TRBJ1-5	TRBD1	TRBV5-1	TGCGCCAGCCCAAGACAGGGTTTTTCTCAGCCCCAGCATTTT	CASPRQGFSQPQHF
-	TRBJ2-1	-	TRBV5-1	TGCGCCAGCAGCAGGGGGAGGGCCCTTTCTGGTGAGCAGTTCTTC	CASSRGRALSGEQFF
-	TRBJ2-2	-	TRBV29-1	TGCAGCGTTGTCTGGTCCAGTGATTACACCGGGGAGCTGTTTTTT	CSVVWSSDYTGELFF
-	TRBJ1-1	-	TRBV9	TGTGCCAGCAGCGTAGCTACGAGGTCCACTGAAGCTTTCTTT	CASSVATRSTEAFF
-	TRBJ1-2	-	TRBV4-2	TGTGCCAGCAGCCAAGTTCTCCTCGACTATGGCTACACCTTC	CASSQVLLDYGYTF
-	TRBJ2-1	TRBD1	TRBV5-4	TGTGCCAGCAGCTTCCCCGGAGGACAGGGTTTTAACAATGAGCAGTTCTTC	CASSFPGGQGFNNEQFF
-	TRBJ1-2	-	TRBV11-2	TGTGCCAGCAGCTTACCAGGGGATGGCTACACCTTC	CASSLPGDGYTF
-	TRBJ2-2	-	TRBV9	TGTGCCAGCAGCCCGGGACAGAACACCGGGGAGCTGTTTTTT	CASSPGQNTGELFF
-	TRBJ1-4	TRBD1	TRBV19	TGTGCCAGTGTTCCAGGGGGCGCTTCTCTTGAAAAACTGTTTTTT	CASVPGGASLEKLFF
-	TRBJ1-1	TRBD1	TRBV6-5	TGTGCCAGCAGTTACGACAGGGTGGTTGAAGCTTTCTTT	CASSYDRVVEAFF
once	TRBJ1-3	TRBD1	TRBV29-1	TGCAGCGCCGGGACAGAAAGAAACACCATATATTTT	CSAGTERNTIYF
-	TRBJ1-1	-	TRBV5-6	TGTGCCAGCAGCGAGGGACTGTCGAACACTGAAGCTTTCTTT	CASSEGLSNTEAFF
-	TRBJ1-1	TRBD1	TRBV6-5	TGTGCCAGCAGTTACTCGAGTACAGGGGTGACTGAAGCTTTCTTT	CASSYSSTGVTEAFF
-	TRBJ1-5	-	TRBV12-3/TRBV12-4	TGTGCCAGCAGAATAGGGGGTAATCAGCCCCAGCATTTT	CASRIGGNQPQHF
once	TRBJ1-3	-	TRBV7-2	TGTGCCAGCAGCCCTGTTGGGGGGGCGGGAAACACCATATATTTT	CASSPVGGAGNTIYF
-	TRBJ1-5	-	TRBV19	TGTGCCAGTAGTGCCCTCCGAGACTCCGGGGAGCCCCAGCATTTT	CASSALRDSGEPQHF
once	TRBJ1-3	TRBD1	TRBV18	TGTGCCAGCTCACCACCCGGGACAGGTGGCTCTGGAAACACCATATATTTT	CASSPPGTGGSGNTIYF
once	TRBJ1-3	TRBD1	TRBV11-2	TGTGCCAGCAGCTTACGGCGACAGGGTAAAGGAGGAAACACCATATATTTT	CASSLRRQGKGGNTIYF
few	TRBJ1-1	-	TRBV5-1	TGCGCCAGCAGCACGGACGGGAGAAGCACTGAAGCTTTCTTT	CASSTDGRSTEAFF
-	TRBJ2-1	TRBD1	TRBV12-5	TGTGCTAGTGGTACACAGGGGGCTTTCTACAATGAGCAGTTCTTC	CASGTQGAFYNEQFF
-	TRBJ1-2	TRBD1	TRBV19	TGTGCCAGTACCCCGGGACAGGGCGGCGGCTACACCTTC	CASTPGQGGGYTF
-	TRBJ1-2	TRBD1	TRBV28	TGTGCCAGCACCTTAGGGACAGGGAAAACGGGCTACACCTTC	CASTLGTGKTGYTF
-	TRBJ1-5	-	TRBV5-1	TGCGCCAGCAGCCCGGGATTACCTGGACAGCCCCAGCATTTT	CASSPGLPGQPQHF
-	TRBJ1-1	-	TRBV5-6	TGTGCCAGCAGCTCGGGGGGGAAACCGGTTTATGAAGCTTTCTTT	CASSSGGKPVYEAFF
-	TRBJ1-1	-	TRBV6-5	TGTGCCAGCAATCTAGTACAGAACACTGAAGCTTTCTTT	CASNLVQNTEAFF
-	TRBJ2-5	-	TRBV6-5	TGTGCCAGCAGTTACCGGGAGACCCAGTACTTC	CASSYRETQYF